This T cell receptor beta chain was observed in a study of blood T cell repertoires in COVID-19. CDR1 KGHSH and CDR2 LQKENI come from the germline V gene. CDR3 length equals 15 residues. The germline V and J ends were trimmed by 3 bases and 0 bases, with 9 bases remaining between them. In the original processing: Nucleated cell number was recorded as an estimate derived from reference gene primer amplification. TCRdb's table, derived via immunoSEQ multiplex PCR, lists solely in-frame clones and lacks some. V, J and clone size were drawn from that table, and D and trimming were deduced from the DNA. The sample has some 240,000 clones, 75% to 85% seen once.

The TCR sequence derives from a woman aged 40 to 50 who had recovered from COVID-19. The rearrangement uses TRBV18 and TRBJ2-1, with D possibly matching TRBD2 (6 bases). Sequenced sample: peripheral blood. CDR3 coding DNA: TGTGCCAGCTCACCGGTCGGGGGCTCCTACAATGAGCAGTTCTTC. It translates to CASSPVGGSYNEQFF. Based on the CDR3 plus reference TRBV18 and TRBJ2-1, the full variable domain is NAGVMQNPRHLVRRRGQEARLRCSPMKGHSHVYWYRQLPEEGLKFMVYLQKENIIDESGMPKERFSAEFPKEGPSILRIQQVVRGDSAAYFCASSPVGGSYNEQFFGPGTRLTVL.